Described below is a single T cell receptor (beta chain) sequence and its context. No antigen is known for it. The CDR3 end lies 3 residues beyond the end of the read and is filled in from the germline J gene. The entry originates in a study of T cells in women clearing cervical HPV infection. Turning to the study itself: HLA type stays a possible confounder, typing being limited. General observations from the study: Cases and controls were distinguished at AUC about 0.79 by richness and V genes. Timing of associations relative to infection is unclear; T-cell subsets were not isolated. CIN3+ cases had significantly higher TCR richness than controls; evenness did not differ.

Trimming pared 2 bases from V and 5 bases from J, leaving 13 bases between. The CDR3 covers 15 residues. CDR1 and CDR2 (germline): ENHRY, SYGVKD. TCRdb's copy holds only in-frame clones and misses some; the assay was immunoSEQ multiplex PCR. There are under 45,000 clones in the sample, with approximately 4.8% held by the top ten. Sequenced material: blood buffy coat. The chain couples TRBV10-3 to TRBJ2-1; maybe TRBD1 (5 bases). The source of this sequence is a woman between 18 and 69 years old with a cervical HPV16 infection that either progressed to CIN3+ or cleared (not recorded which). Incomplete CDR3 DNA: TGTGCCATCAGTGAGGGCAGGGATGTCAACAATGAG. Amino acids: CAISEGRDVNNE. The whole CDR3 sequence reads CAISEGRDVNNEQFF.